This T cell receptor beta chain emerged from a study of T cell repertoires and leukemia-associated antigens. Study summary: Approximately 17 million effective reads came from all samples combined.

The length of the CDR3 is 11 residues. Germline V gene data show CDR1 as DFQATT and CDR2 as SNEGSKA (reference sequence). Trimming took 5 bases from V and 5 from J, leaving 10 bases between them. Without fetal bovine serum, CD3+ T cells were rested overnight. Note on this clonotype: Antigen unknown.

TCRdb independently ran MiXCR on the 5' RACE reads; one entry per CDR3 protein. The table shows about 15,000 distinct CDR3 sequences, with roughly 38% occurring only once. The rearrangement links TRBV20-1 to TRBJ2-7, with unresolved D. This clonotype originated in a female donor in good health. The sequenced sample was CD3+ T cells sorted from blood and cultured. The CDR3 is CSASWRDEQYF. The CDR3 DNA follows: TGCAGTGCTTCCTGGAGAGACGAGCAGTACTTC.